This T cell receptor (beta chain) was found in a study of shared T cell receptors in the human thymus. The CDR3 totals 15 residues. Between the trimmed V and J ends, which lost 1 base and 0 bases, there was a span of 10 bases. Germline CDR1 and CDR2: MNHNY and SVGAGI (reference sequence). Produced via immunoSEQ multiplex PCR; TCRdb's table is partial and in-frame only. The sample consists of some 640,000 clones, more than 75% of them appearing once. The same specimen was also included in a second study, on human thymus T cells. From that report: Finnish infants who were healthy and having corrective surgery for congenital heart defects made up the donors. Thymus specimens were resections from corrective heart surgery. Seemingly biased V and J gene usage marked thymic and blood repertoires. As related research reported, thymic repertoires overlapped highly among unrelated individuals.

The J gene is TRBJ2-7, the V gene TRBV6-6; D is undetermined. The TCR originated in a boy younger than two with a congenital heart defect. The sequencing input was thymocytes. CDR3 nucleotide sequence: TGTGCCAGCAGTTACTGGCTAGTCAGCTCCTACGAGCAGTACTTC. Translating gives CASSYWLVSSYEQYF.